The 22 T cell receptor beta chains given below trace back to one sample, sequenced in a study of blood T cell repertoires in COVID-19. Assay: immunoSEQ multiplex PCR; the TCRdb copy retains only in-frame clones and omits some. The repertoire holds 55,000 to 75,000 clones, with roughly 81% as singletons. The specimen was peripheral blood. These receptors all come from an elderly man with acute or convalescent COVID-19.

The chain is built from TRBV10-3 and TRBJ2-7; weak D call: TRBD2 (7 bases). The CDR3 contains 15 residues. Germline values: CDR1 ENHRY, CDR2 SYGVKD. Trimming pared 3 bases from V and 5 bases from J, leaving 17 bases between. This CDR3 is CAISDVAEGGDEQYF. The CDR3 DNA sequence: TGTGCCATCAGTGATGTAGCGGAGGGGGGGGACGAGCAGTACTTC.

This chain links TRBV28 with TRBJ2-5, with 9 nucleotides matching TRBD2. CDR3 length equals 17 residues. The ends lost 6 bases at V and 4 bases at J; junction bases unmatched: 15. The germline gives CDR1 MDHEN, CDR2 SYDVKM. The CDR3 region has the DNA TGTGCCAGCAGCCTCCCCTATGATAAACTAGCGGGAGAGACCCAGTACTTC. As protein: CASSLPYDKLAGETQYF.

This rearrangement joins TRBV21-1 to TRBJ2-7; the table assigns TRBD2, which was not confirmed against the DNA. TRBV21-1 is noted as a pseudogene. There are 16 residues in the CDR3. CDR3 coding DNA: TGTGCCAGCAAGGGGGGGCGGACGAAGTTGTCCTACGAGCAGTACTTC. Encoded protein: CASKGGRTKLSYEQYF.

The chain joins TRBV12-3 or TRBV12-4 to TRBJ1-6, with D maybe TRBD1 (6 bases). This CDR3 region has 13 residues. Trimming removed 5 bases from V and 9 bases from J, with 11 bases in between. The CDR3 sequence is CASSAGVGSPLHF. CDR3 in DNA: TGTGCCAGCAGTGCAGGGGTCGGTTCACCCCTCCACTTT.

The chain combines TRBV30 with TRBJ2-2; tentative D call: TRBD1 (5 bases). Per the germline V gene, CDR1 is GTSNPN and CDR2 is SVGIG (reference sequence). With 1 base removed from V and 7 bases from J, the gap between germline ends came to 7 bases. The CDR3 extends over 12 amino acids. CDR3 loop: CAWSEGDGELFF. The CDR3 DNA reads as TGTGCCTGGAGTGAAGGGGACGGGGAGCTGTTTTTT.

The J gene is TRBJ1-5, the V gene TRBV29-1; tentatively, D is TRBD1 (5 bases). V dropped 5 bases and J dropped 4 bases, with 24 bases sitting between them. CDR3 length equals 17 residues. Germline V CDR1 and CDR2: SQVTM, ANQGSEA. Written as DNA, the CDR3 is TGCAGCGTTTTAATCGATGGGGGGGACCTTGCAAATCAGCCCCAGCATTTT. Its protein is CSVLIDGGDLANQPQHF.

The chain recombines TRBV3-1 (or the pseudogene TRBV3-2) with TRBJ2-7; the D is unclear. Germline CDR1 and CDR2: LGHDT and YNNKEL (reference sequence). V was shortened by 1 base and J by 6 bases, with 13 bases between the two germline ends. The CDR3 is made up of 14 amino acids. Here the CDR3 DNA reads TGTGCCAGCAGCCAAGCCGCGCTAATCGGCGAGCAGTACTTC. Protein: CASSQAALIGEQYF.

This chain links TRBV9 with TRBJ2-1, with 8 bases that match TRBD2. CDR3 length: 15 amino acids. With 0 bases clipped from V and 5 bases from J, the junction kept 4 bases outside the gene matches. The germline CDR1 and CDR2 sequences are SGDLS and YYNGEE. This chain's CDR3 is CASSVVSGSDNEQFF. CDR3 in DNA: TGTGCCAGCAGCGTAGTGAGCGGGAGCGACAATGAGCAGTTCTTC.

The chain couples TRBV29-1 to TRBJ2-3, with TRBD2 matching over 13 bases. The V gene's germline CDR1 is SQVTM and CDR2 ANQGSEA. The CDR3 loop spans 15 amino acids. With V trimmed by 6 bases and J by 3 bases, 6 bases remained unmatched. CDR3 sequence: CSVGGLAGLTDTQYF. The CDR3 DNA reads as TGCAGCGTGGGGGGACTAGCGGGACTTACAGATACGCAGTATTTT.

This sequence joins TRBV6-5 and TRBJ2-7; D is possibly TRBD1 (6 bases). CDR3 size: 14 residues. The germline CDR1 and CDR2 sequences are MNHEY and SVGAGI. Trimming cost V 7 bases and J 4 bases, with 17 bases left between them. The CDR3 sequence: CASMGTPGVYEQYF. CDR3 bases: TGTGCCAGCATGGGGACACCGGGTGTATACGAGCAGTACTTC.

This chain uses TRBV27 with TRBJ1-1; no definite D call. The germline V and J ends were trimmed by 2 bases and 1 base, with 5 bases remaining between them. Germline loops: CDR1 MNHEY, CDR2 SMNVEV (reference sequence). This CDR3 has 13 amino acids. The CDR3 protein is CASSLRENTEAFF. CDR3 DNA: TGTGCCAGCAGTTTACGGGAGAACACTGAAGCTTTCTTT.

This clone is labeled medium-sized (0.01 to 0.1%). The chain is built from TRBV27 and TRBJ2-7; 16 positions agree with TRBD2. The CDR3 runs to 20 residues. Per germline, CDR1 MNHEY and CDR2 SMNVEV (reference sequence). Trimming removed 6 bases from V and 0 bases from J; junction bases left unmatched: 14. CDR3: CASSLVKPGLAGGSSYEQYF. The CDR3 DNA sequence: TGTGCCAGCAGCCTGGTAAAACCGGGACTAGCGGGAGGGTCCTCCTACGAGCAGTACTTC.

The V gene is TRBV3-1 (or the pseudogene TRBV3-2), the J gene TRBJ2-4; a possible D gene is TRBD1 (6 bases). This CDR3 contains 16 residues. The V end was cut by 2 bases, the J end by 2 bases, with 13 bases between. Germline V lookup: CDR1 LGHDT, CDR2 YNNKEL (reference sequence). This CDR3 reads CASSQPGQWTKNIQYF. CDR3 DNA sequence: TGTGCCAGCAGCCAACCCGGACAGTGGACCAAAAACATTCAGTACTTC.

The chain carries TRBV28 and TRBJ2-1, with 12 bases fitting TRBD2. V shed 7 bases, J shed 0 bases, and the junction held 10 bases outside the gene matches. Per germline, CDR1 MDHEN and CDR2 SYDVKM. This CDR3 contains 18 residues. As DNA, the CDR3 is TGTGCCAGCAAGGGGACTAGCGGGTTCCCGAGCTCCTACAATGAGCAGTTCTTC. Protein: CASKGTSGFPSSYNEQFF.

CDR3 nucleotide sequence: TGTGCCAGCAGCTTAGATTGGACTAGCGGGAGGGACAACAATGAGCAGTTCTTC. This gives the protein CASSLDWTSGRDNNEQFF. This chain joins TRBV7-2 and TRBJ2-1, with 15 bases lining up with TRBD2. Germline V gene lookup returns CDR1 SGHTA and CDR2 FQGNSA. This CDR3 has 18 amino acids. V lost 1 base to trimming and J lost 5 bases; unmatched junction nucleotides: 6.

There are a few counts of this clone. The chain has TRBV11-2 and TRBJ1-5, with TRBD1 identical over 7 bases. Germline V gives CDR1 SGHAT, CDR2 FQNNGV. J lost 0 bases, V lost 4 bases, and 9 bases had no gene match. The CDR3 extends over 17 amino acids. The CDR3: CASSSRDSIYSNQPQHF. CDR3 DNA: TGTGCCAGCAGCTCTCGGGACAGCATTTATAGCAATCAGCCCCAGCATTTT.

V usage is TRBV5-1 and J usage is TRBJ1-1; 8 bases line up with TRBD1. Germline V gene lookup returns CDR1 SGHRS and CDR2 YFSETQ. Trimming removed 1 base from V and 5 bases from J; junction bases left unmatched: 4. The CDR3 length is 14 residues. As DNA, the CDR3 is TGCGCCAGCAGCTTGCAGGGGGCAGGGACTGAAGCTTTCTTT. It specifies CASSLQGAGTEAFF.

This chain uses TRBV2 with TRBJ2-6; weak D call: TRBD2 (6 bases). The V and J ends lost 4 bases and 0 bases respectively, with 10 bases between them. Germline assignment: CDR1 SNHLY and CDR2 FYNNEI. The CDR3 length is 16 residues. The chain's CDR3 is CASSAGVSSGANVLTF. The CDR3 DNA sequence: TGTGCCAGCAGTGCGGGAGTAAGCTCTGGGGCCAACGTCCTGACTTTC. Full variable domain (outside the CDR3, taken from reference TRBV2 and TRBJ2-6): EPEVTQTPSHQVTQMGQEVILRCVPISNHLYFYWYRQILGQKVEFLVSFYNNEISEKSEIFDDQFSVERPDGSNFTLKIRSTKLEDSAMYFCASSAGVSSGANVLTFGAGSRLTVL.

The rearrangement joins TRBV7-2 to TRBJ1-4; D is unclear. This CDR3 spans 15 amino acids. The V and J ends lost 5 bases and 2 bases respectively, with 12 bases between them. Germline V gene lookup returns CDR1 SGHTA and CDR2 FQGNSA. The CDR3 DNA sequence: TGTGCCAGCAGCCAGAATCCGGGTACTAATGAAAAACTGTTTTTT. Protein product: CASSQNPGTNEKLFF.

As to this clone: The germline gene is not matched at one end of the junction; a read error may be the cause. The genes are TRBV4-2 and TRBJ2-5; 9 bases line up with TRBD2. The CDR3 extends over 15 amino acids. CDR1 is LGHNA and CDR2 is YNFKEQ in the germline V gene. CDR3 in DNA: TGTGCCAGCAGCCAAGATGGGGCTAGCGGGAAGTTAGGGGACTTC. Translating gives CASSQDGASGKLGDF.

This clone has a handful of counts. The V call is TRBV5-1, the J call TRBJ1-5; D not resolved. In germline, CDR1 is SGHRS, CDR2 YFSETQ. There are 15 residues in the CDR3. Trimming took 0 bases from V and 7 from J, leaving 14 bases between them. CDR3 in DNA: TGCGCCAGCAGCTTGGCCGGAGGGTCGGAACAGCCCCAGCATTTT. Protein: CASSLAGGSEQPQHF.

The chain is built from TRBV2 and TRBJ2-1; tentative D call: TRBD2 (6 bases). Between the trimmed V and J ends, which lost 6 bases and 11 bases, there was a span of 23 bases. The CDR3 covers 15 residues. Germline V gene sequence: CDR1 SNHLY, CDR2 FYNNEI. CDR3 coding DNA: TGTGCCAGCAGCTTATTAACACCCCGGGAGTTGAAGCAGTTCTTC. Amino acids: CASSLLTPRELKQFF. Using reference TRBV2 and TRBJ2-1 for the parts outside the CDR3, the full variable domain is EPEVTQTPSHQVTQMGQEVILRCVPISNHLYFYWYRQILGQKVEFLVSFYNNEISEKSEIFDDQFSVERPDGSNFTLKIRSTKLEDSAMYFCASSLLTPRELKQFFGPGTRLTVL.